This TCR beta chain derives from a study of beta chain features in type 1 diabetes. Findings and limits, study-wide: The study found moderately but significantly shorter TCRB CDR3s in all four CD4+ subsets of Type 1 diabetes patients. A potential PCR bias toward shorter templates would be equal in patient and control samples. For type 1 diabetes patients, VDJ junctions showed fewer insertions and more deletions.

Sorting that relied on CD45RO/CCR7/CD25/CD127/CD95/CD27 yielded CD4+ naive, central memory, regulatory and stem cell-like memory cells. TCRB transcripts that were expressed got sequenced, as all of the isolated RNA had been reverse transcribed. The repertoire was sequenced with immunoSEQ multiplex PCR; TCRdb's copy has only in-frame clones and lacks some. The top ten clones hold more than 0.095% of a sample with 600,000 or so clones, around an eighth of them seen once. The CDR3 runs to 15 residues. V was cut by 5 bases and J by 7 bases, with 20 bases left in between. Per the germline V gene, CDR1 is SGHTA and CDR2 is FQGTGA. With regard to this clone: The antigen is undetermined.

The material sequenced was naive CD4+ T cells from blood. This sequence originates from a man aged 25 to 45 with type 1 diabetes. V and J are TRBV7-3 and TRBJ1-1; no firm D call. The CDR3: CASSPVVGNPLEAFF. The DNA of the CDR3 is TGTGCCAGCAGCCCCGTGGTAGGGAACCCTCTTGAAGCTTTCTTT.